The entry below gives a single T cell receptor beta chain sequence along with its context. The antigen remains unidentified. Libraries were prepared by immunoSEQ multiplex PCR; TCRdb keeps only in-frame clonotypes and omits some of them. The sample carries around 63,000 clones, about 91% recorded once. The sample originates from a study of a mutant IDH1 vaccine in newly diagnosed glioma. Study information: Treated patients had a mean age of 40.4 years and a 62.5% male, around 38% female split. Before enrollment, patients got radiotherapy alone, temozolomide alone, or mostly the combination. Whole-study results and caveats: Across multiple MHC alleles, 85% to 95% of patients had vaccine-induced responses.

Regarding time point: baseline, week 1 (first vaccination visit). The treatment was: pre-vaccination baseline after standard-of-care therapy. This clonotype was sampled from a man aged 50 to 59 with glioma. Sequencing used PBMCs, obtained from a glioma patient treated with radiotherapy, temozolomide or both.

The CDR3 coding sequence is TGTGCCAGCAGCCAAGAGAAGGTTCTCACTGAAGCTTTCTTT. Translation: CASSQEKVLTEAFF. The genes are TRBV4-2 and TRBJ1-1, with D unclear. Trimming left V 0 bases short and J 4 bases short, with 9 bases between. The CDR3 runs 14 residues. CDR1 and CDR2 from the germline V gene are LGHNA and YNFKEQ.